This TCR beta chain was retrieved from a study of T cell changes during pregnancy in multiple sclerosis. V lost 2 bases to trimming and J lost 1 base; unmatched junction nucleotides: 4. This CDR3 has 15 amino acids. CDR1 LGHNA and CDR2 YSLEER come from the germline V gene. Method: immunoSEQ multiplex PCR; TCRdb's copy keeps in-frame clones and lacks some. The sample has tens of thousands of clones, almost 95% seen once. The chain recombines TRBV4-3 with TRBJ1-1, with 7 bases fitting TRBD1. This receptor was identified in a female donor in good health, enrolled as a control in a pregnancy study. The sequencing used peripheral blood, collected in the third trimester of pregnancy. For the CDR3, the DNA is TGCGCCAGCAGCCAAAATTGGGACAGGAACACTGAAGCTTTCTTT. This encodes CASSQNWDRNTEAFF.